This T cell receptor (beta chain) comes out of a study of T cells in Graves' hyperthyroidism and ophthalmopathy. Study-wide background: Peripheral blood was collected at initial diagnosis, before any treatment.

The study excluded patients with uncontrolled infection, other autoimmune disease, pregnancy or lactation. The authors obtained PBMCs from over 8 ml of fresh peripheral blood. From RNA transcripts, TCR beta CDR3 regions were amplified. HTBI primers were used for first-round RT-PCR of the TCR CDR3. A single record per CDR3 protein comes from TCRdb applying MiXCR to the multiplex PCR reads. The table includes under 400,000 distinct CDR3 sequences, about 15% detected once. At least ten counts were recorded for this clonotype. Its antigen is still unknown. Broader study findings: Model-based prediction identified ophthalmopathy a median around seven months prior to its onset.

This TCR was sampled from a woman aged 60-75 years with Graves' ophthalmopathy. The sequenced sample consisted of blood.

The CDR3 protein is CASSSTSGRALEQFF. The CDR3 nucleotides read TGTGCCAGCAGCTCTACTAGCGGGAGGGCCCTAGAGCAGTTCTTC. The chain carries TRBV11-3 and TRBJ2-1; 13 bases fit TRBD2. V gave up 4 bases and J gave up 10 bases; unmatched junction bases: 7. In germline, CDR1 is SGHNT, CDR2 YENEEA. The length of the CDR3 is 15 residues.